Listed below are T cell receptor beta chains from one sample, sequenced in a study of blood T cells in healthy people across ages. TCRdb reanalysed the 5' RACE reads using MiXCR and keeps one entry per CDR3 protein. The profile covers over 500,000 distinct CDR3 sequences, with roughly a quarter appearing a single time and approximately 3.5% taken by the ten largest. These data were likewise used in another study, on T cells of mothers and their children.

The sequenced material came from blood. Source of these receptors: a boy aged 2 to 10 in good health. Both conserved end residues are part of each CDR3. D genes are given only for firm matches. Size is omitted from some rows. Given values are once, few, many or a class for expanded clones.

>TRBV27|TRBD1|TRBJ2-6|many
TGTGCCAGCTCTAGGACAGGCGCCTTACGCTCTGGGGCCAACGTCCTGACTTTC
CASSRTGALRSGANVLTF
>TRBV29-1|TRBD2|TRBJ2-5|NA
TGCAGCGTGGGGGGACTATTCAAAGAGACCCAGTACTTC
CSVGGLFKETQYF
>TRBV29-1|NA|TRBJ2-7|NA
TGCAGCGCCTCCGGAGGAGGGGGGGCTTACGAGCAGTACTTC
CSASGGGGAYEQYF
>TRBV20-1|TRBD2|TRBJ2-3|many
TGCAGTGCTAGACGACCCGGACTAGCGGGCACAGATACGCAGTATTTT
CSARRPGLAGTDTQYF
>TRBV3-1|NA|TRBJ2-5|many
TGTGCCAGCAGCCAAGTTGGACCTAAAGAGACCCAGTACTTC
CASSQVGPKETQYF
>TRBV28|NA|TRBJ2-3|NA
TGTGCCAGCAGTTCCCACCCAGATACGCAGTATTTT
CASSSHPDTQYF
>TRBV7-2|NA|TRBJ1-3|NA
TGTGCCAGCAGCTTAGGAGCGGGGTTTAGCTCTGGAAACACCATATATTTT
CASSLGAGFSSGNTIYF
>TRBV6-5|NA|TRBJ2-1|NA
TGTGCCAGCAGTTCGGTGAGGAGTGAGCAGTTCTTC
CASSSVRSEQFF
>TRBV7-2|TRBD1|TRBJ2-7|NA
TGTGCCAGCAGCATTAGACAGGGGGCGTCCTACGAGCAGTACTTC
CASSIRQGASYEQYF
>TRBV19|NA|TRBJ2-5|NA
TGTGCCAGTAGTTCAAAGGGGGGCAGGGAGACCCAGTACTTC
CASSSKGGRETQYF
>TRBV20-1|TRBD1|TRBJ2-5|few
TGCAGTGCTAGAGAGGTGGACAGGGGGGTCCAAGAGACCCAGTACTTC
CSAREVDRGVQETQYF
>TRBV21-1|NA|TRBJ2-2|few
TGTGCCAGCAGCAAAGGCCAGGGGAAGTGGACCGGGGAGCTGTTTTTT
CASSKGQGKWTGELFF
>TRBV3-1|NA|TRBJ2-2|few
TGTGCCAGCAGCCAAGAGTACGGGGGTTGGCCCGGGGAGCTGTTTTTT
CASSQEYGGWPGELFF
>TRBV10-3|NA|TRBJ2-5|NA
TGTGCCATTTCAGAGACAGTTTTAGAGACCCAGTACTTC
CAISETVLETQYF
>TRBV30|NA|TRBJ2-4|NA
TGTGCCTGGAGTGAGGACAAAAGAAAAGCCAAAAACATTCAGTACTTC
CAWSEDKRKAKNIQYF
>TRBV29-1|TRBD1|TRBJ2-1|NA
TGCAGCGCGCCCCGGGACAGGGGGCCCTACAATGAGCAGTTCTTC
CSAPRDRGPYNEQFF
>TRBV6-6|NA|TRBJ1-3|NA
TGTGCCATCAGTTACACCGATTACCCAAACACCATATATTTT
CAISYTDYPNTIYF
>TRBV9|TRBD2|TRBJ2-3|once
TGTGCCAGCAGCGTAGTTAGCGGGGGAGGAACAGATACGCAGTATTTT
CASSVVSGGGTDTQYF
>TRBV12-3/TRBV12-4|NA|TRBJ2-5|NA
TGTGCCAGCAGCCTCGGGATAGCGGTGTACCAAGAGACCCAGTACTTC
CASSLGIAVYQETQYF
>TRBV10-3|TRBD1|TRBJ1-5|NA
TGTGCCATCAGTGAGGAGGTAGGCAAGGGACAGCTCCAGCATTTT
CAISEEVGKGQLQHF
>TRBV7-9|TRBD2|TRBJ2-3|NA
TGTGCCAGCAGCTTGCTCGCTAGCGGGAGGGGCACAGATACGCAGTATTTT
CASSLLASGRGTDTQYF